This TCR beta chain is from a study of blood T cell repertoires in COVID-19. Generated by immunoSEQ multiplex PCR, the TCRdb table keeps only in-frame clones and is missing some. Of fewer than 450,000 clones in the sample, roughly nine tenths were seen once. This clone is a singleton in its sample. The specimen was PBMCs or T cells enriched from blood (not recorded which). This receptor was obtained from a woman aged 25 to 39 who had recovered from COVID-19.

CDR3 bases: TGTGCCAGCAGCCCACGACCGAGACTAGCGGGGGGGCCCAACAATGAGCAGTTCTTC. Translating it yields CASSPRPRLAGGPNNEQFF. This sequence joins TRBV21-1 and TRBJ2-1; TRBD2, as called in the table, went unchecked against the DNA. TRBV21-1 is assigned pseudogene status. There are 19 residues in the CDR3.